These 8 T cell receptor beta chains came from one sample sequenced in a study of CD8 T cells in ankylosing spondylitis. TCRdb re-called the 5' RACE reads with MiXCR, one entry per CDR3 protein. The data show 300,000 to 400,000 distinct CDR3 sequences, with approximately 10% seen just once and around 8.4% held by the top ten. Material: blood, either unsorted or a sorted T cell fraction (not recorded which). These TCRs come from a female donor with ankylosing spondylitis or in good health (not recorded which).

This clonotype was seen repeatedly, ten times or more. The CDR3 protein is CAISGPPYYNEQFF. The CDR3 coding sequence is TGTGCCATCAGTGGGCCGCCTTACTACAATGAGCAGTTCTTC. The chain joins TRBV10-3 to TRBJ2-1, with D unresolved. CDR1 is ENHRY, CDR2 SYGVKD, per germline. This CDR3 has 14 amino acids. V shed 4 bases and J shed 3 bases, with 10 bases lying between them.

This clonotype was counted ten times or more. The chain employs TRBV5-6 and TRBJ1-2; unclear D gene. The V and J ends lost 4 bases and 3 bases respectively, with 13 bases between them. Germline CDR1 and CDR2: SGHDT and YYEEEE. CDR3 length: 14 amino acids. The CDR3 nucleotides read TGTGCCAGCAGCATCGGATTGAGCGACTATGGCTACACCTTC. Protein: CASSIGLSDYGYTF.

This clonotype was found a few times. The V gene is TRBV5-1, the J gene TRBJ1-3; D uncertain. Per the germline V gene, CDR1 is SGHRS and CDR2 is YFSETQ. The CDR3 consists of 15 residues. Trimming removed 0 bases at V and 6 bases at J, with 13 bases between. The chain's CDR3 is CASSLESGSANTIYF. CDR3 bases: TGCGCCAGCAGCTTGGAGTCGGGTTCGGCAAACACCATATATTTT.

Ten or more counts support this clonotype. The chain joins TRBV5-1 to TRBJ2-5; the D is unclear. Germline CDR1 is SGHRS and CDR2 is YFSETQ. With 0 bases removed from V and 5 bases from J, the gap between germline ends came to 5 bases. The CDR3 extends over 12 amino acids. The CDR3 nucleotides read TGCGCCAGCAGCTTGGGGGCGGAGACCCAGTACTTC. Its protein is CASSLGAETQYF.

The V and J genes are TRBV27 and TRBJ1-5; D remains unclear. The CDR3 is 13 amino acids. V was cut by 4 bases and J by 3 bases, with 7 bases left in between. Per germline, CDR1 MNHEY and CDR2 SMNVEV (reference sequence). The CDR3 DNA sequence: TGTGCCAGCAGTTGGGCAGACAATCAGCCCCAGCATTTT. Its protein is CASSWADNQPQHF.

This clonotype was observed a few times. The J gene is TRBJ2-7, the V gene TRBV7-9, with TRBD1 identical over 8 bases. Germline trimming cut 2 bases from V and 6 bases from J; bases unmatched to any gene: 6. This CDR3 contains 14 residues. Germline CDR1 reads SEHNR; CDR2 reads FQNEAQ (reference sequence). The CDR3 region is CASSLQGARSEQYF. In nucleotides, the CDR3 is TGTGCCAGCAGCTTACAGGGGGCTCGGAGCGAGCAGTACTTC.

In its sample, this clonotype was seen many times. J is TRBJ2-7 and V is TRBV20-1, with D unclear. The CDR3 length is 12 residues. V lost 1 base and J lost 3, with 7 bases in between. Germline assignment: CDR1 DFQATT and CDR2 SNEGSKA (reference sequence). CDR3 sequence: CSARVDGYEQYF. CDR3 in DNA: TGCAGTGCTAGAGTGGACGGCTACGAGCAGTACTTC.

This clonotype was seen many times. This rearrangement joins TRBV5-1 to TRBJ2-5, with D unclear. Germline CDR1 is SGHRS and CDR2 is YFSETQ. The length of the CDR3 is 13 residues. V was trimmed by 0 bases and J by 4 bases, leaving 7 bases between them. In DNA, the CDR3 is TGCGCCAGCAGCTTGGCTCTAGGAGAGACCCAGTACTTC. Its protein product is CASSLALGETQYF.